This T cell receptor (beta chain) was sequenced during a study of T cell changes during pregnancy in multiple sclerosis. Sequenced by immunoSEQ multiplex PCR; TCRdb stores in-frame clones only, minus some. Among around 60,000 clones listed, about 89% were seen once. This clone was recorded a few times. The sample was peripheral blood, taken in the first trimester of pregnancy. The clonotype originates from a female donor with multiple sclerosis, enrolled in a pregnancy study.

The CDR3 nucleotides are TGTGCCAGCAGCCCCGGGGGGACTTCGTGGACTGAAGCTTTCTTT. Protein sequence: CASSPGGTSWTEAFF. The chain uses TRBV11-2 and TRBJ1-1; D perhaps matches TRBD1 (5 bases). CDR3 length: 15 residues. V lost 5 bases to trimming and J lost 5 bases, with 18 bases between them. In germline, CDR1 is SGHAT, CDR2 FQNNGV.